The clone carrying this T cell receptor (beta chain) was seen at least ten times. Its target is unknown. This CDR3 is built from 21 residues. The data are from a study of breast tumors, draining lymph nodes, adjacent tissues. One entry per CDR3 protein, called by TCRdb with MiXCR from the multiplex PCR reads. This table holds 150,000 to 200,000 distinct CDR3 sequences, around 33% found once. Study-wide findings and caveats: Tumor T cell lymph node origin was a supported hypothesis, not proven. Tumor TCR diversity was below lymph nodes but above nontumor tissue. Data fit most tumor T cells coming from lymph node, expanding in tumor. Luminal-like breast cancer showed significantly higher tumor–nontumor repertoire similarity than basal-like.

Samples came from axillary lymph nodes draining the breast cancer. This clonotype was obtained from a female donor with breast cancer. Some clones in this sample may be carry-over from other donors' samples. The chain couples TRBV3-2 to TRBJ2-5; TRBD1 is taken as the D call from the table, unchecked against the DNA. TRBV3-2 is marked as a pseudogene. The material sequenced was axillary lymph node tissue. The CDR3 sequence: CASSQDSGARPGSGEKETQYF. DNA of the CDR3: TGTGCCAGCAGCCAAGATTCGGGGGCACGGCCTGGGTCGGGAGAAAAGGAGACCCAGTACTTC.